The rows below give T cell receptor beta chains drawn from one sample of a study of T cells in Graves' hyperthyroidism and ophthalmopathy. TCRdb independently ran MiXCR on the multiplex PCR reads; one entry per CDR3 protein. The data show hundreds of thousands of distinct CDR3 sequences, with around 46% seen just once and about 7.8% held by the top ten. Sequenced: peripheral blood or thyroid tissue (not recorded which). These receptor sequences come from a woman under 30 with Graves' hyperthyroidism. Each CDR3 is given with its conserved first and last residue. The order of the fields is clone size, V gene, J gene, D gene, CDR3 protein, CDR3 DNA. A D gene is named only where the DNA matches it firmly. For some rows the clone size is stated as once, few or many, or as a class when expanded; others skip it.

abundance: -
v_gene: TRBV29-1
j_gene: TRBJ2-7
d_gene: -
CDR3aa: CSVVGAGREQYF
CDR3nt: TGCAGCGTTGTGGGGGCGGGGCGCGAGCAGTACTTC

abundance: -
v_gene: TRBV25-1
j_gene: TRBJ2-2
d_gene: -
CDR3aa: CASSDPSVPTNTGELFF
CDR3nt: TGTGCCAGCAGTGACCCCAGCGTGCCTACGAACACCGGGGAGCTGTTTTTT

abundance: -
v_gene: TRBV20-1
j_gene: TRBJ1-1
d_gene: TRBD1
CDR3aa: CSAGPSGGSDTEAFF
CDR3nt: TGCAGTGCTGGACCCTCAGGGGGCAGTGACACTGAAGCTTTCTTT

abundance: -
v_gene: TRBV7-3
j_gene: TRBJ1-1
d_gene: TRBD1
CDR3aa: CASSLDREGEAFF
CDR3nt: TGTGCCAGCAGCTTAGACAGGGAAGGTGAAGCTTTCTTT

abundance: few
v_gene: TRBV9
j_gene: TRBJ1-3
d_gene: -
CDR3aa: CASSHMGRNSGNTIYF
CDR3nt: TGTGCCAGCAGCCATATGGGACGGAACTCTGGAAACACCATATATTTT

abundance: few
v_gene: TRBV7-9
j_gene: TRBJ2-7
d_gene: -
CDR3aa: CASSPPPGEQYF
CDR3nt: TGTGCCAGCAGCCCTCCCCCTGGGGAGCAGTACTTC

abundance: many
v_gene: TRBV24-1
j_gene: TRBJ2-5
d_gene: -
CDR3aa: CATSDPGPGGETQYF
CDR3nt: TGTGCCACCAGTGACCCTGGTCCCGGGGGAGAGACCCAGTACTTC

abundance: -
v_gene: TRBV10-3
j_gene: TRBJ2-7
d_gene: -
CDR3aa: CASSLSDPYEQYF
CDR3nt: TGTGCCAGCAGTTTATCAGATCCCTACGAGCAGTACTTC

abundance: -
v_gene: TRBV2
j_gene: TRBJ1-1
d_gene: -
CDR3aa: CASSEEGF
CDR3nt: TGTGCCAGCAGTGAGGAGGGCTTT

abundance: few
v_gene: TRBV20-1
j_gene: TRBJ1-2
d_gene: TRBD1
CDR3aa: CSAGDRDSNGYTF
CDR3nt: TGCAGTGCAGGTGACCGGGACAGTAACGGCTACACCTTC

abundance: -
v_gene: TRBV2
j_gene: TRBJ2-5
d_gene: TRBD2
CDR3aa: CASSELAGGRETQYF
CDR3nt: TGTGCCAGCAGTGAACTAGCGGGAGGGCGCGAGACCCAGTACTTC

abundance: -
v_gene: TRBV12-3/TRBV12-4
j_gene: TRBJ1-5
d_gene: -
CDR3aa: CASSSGLESQHF
CDR3nt: TGTGCCAGCAGTTCGGGACTTGAGTCCCAGCATTTT

abundance: many
v_gene: TRBV10-3
j_gene: TRBJ2-7
d_gene: TRBD2
CDR3aa: CAIGRAVVLDYEQYF
CDR3nt: TGTGCCATCGGGAGGGCGGTAGTCCTTGACTACGAGCAGTACTTC

abundance: few
v_gene: TRBV6-1
j_gene: TRBJ1-1
d_gene: -
CDR3aa: CASSPAVLGGNTEAFF
CDR3nt: TGTGCCAGCAGCCCCGCCGTCTTGGGCGGCAACACTGAAGCTTTCTTT

abundance: -
v_gene: TRBV29-1
j_gene: TRBJ1-5
d_gene: -
CDR3aa: CSVEARGGQPQHF
CDR3nt: TGCAGCGTTGAAGCCCGGGGGGGGCAGCCCCAGCATTTT

abundance: many
v_gene: TRBV19
j_gene: TRBJ1-5
d_gene: -
CDR3aa: CASSLGLVAQHF
CDR3nt: TGTGCCAGTAGCCTGGGTTTGGTAGCCCAGCATTTT

abundance: -
v_gene: TRBV7-8
j_gene: TRBJ2-7
d_gene: TRBD2
CDR3aa: CASTPLWSGTLYEQYF
CDR3nt: TGTGCCAGCACCCCTCTCTGGAGCGGGACCCTCTACGAGCAGTACTTC

abundance: -
v_gene: TRBV20-1
j_gene: TRBJ1-6
d_gene: TRBD1
CDR3aa: CSAFLGQGFSSYNSPLHF
CDR3nt: TGCAGTGCTTTCCTGGGACAGGGCTTCAGCTCCTATAATTCACCCCTCCACTTT

abundance: -
v_gene: TRBV11-2
j_gene: TRBJ1-6
d_gene: -
CDR3aa: CASSLKWSSYNSPLHF
CDR3nt: TGTGCCAGCAGCTTAAAATGGAGCTCCTATAATTCACCCCTCCACTTT

abundance: once
v_gene: TRBV19
j_gene: TRBJ1-6
d_gene: -
CDR3aa: CASSNYREPGDSPLHF
CDR3nt: TGTGCCAGTAGTAACTACAGGGAACCCGGGGATTCACCCCTCCACTTT

abundance: few
v_gene: TRBV24-1
j_gene: TRBJ2-2
d_gene: -
CDR3aa: CATSAPGPGTGELFF
CDR3nt: TGTGCCACCAGTGCCCCGGGGCCGGGCACCGGGGAGCTGTTTTTT

abundance: few
v_gene: TRBV7-8
j_gene: TRBJ1-1
d_gene: TRBD1
CDR3aa: CASSFRQGALNTEAFF
CDR3nt: TGTGCCAGCAGCTTTAGACAGGGGGCTCTGAACACTGAAGCTTTCTTT

abundance: many
v_gene: TRBV6-5
j_gene: TRBJ2-7
d_gene: -
CDR3aa: CASSYMRVGMEQYF
CDR3nt: TGTGCCAGCAGTTACATGCGGGTAGGGATGGAGCAGTACTTC

abundance: -
v_gene: TRBV6-6
j_gene: TRBJ1-1
d_gene: TRBD1
CDR3aa: CASSEGQGANTEAFF
CDR3nt: TGTGCCAGCAGTGAAGGGCAGGGGGCGAACACTGAAGCTTTCTTT

abundance: few
v_gene: TRBV7-9
j_gene: TRBJ1-4
d_gene: -
CDR3aa: CASSRTNEKLFF
CDR3nt: TGTGCCAGCAGTCGGACTAATGAAAAACTGTTTTTT

abundance: many
v_gene: TRBV20-1
j_gene: TRBJ1-2
d_gene: TRBD1
CDR3aa: CSARVTGPDGYTF
CDR3nt: TGCAGTGCTAGAGTGACAGGGCCGGATGGCTACACCTTC

abundance: few
v_gene: TRBV25-1
j_gene: TRBJ1-5
d_gene: -
CDR3aa: CASSSGVGNQPQHF
CDR3nt: TGTGCCAGCAGTTCGGGTGTGGGCAATCAGCCCCAGCATTTT

abundance: many
v_gene: TRBV24-1
j_gene: TRBJ2-2
d_gene: -
CDR3aa: CATSDIGASNTGELFF
CDR3nt: TGTGCCACCAGTGACATCGGGGCCTCGAACACCGGGGAGCTGTTTTTT

abundance: -
v_gene: TRBV15
j_gene: TRBJ1-4
d_gene: -
CDR3aa: CATSRDTAGDNEKLFF
CDR3nt: TGTGCCACCAGCAGAGATACGGCAGGGGATAATGAAAAACTGTTTTTT

abundance: few
v_gene: TRBV2
j_gene: TRBJ1-5
d_gene: -
CDR3aa: CASSDGGRDQPQHF
CDR3nt: TGTGCCAGCAGTGATGGGGGCAGGGATCAGCCCCAGCATTTT

abundance: many
v_gene: TRBV15
j_gene: TRBJ2-5
d_gene: TRBD2
CDR3aa: CATSLAGGQETQYF
CDR3nt: TGTGCCACCAGCCTAGCGGGAGGGCAAGAGACCCAGTACTTC

abundance: -
v_gene: TRBV2
j_gene: TRBJ2-7
d_gene: -
CDR3aa: CASGPEQYF
CDR3nt: TGTGCCAGCGGGCCGGAGCAGTACTTC

abundance: -
v_gene: TRBV11-2
j_gene: TRBJ1-6
d_gene: -
CDR3aa: CASSWESGSPLHF
CDR3nt: TGTGCCAGCAGCTGGGAGAGTGGTTCACCCCTCCACTTT

abundance: few
v_gene: TRBV10-3
j_gene: TRBJ2-7
d_gene: TRBD2
CDR3aa: CAITPGTSGNEQYF
CDR3nt: TGTGCCATCACACCGGGGACTAGCGGGAACGAGCAGTACTTC

abundance: -
v_gene: TRBV5-4
j_gene: TRBJ1-1
d_gene: TRBD1
CDR3aa: CASSPDRDPEAFF
CDR3nt: TGTGCCAGCAGCCCCGACAGGGACCCCGAAGCTTTCTTT

abundance: -
v_gene: TRBV11-1
j_gene: TRBJ2-5
d_gene: -
CDR3aa: CASSLTQVIETQYF
CDR3nt: TGTGCCAGCAGCTTGACCCAGGTGATAGAGACCCAGTACTTC

abundance: -
v_gene: TRBV10-3
j_gene: TRBJ1-1
d_gene: -
CDR3aa: CAITGAGGRTEAFF
CDR3nt: TGTGCCATCACCGGGGCGGGGGGGAGGACTGAAGCTTTCTTT

abundance: once
v_gene: TRBV7-2
j_gene: TRBJ2-7
d_gene: TRBD1
CDR3aa: CASSRTGGILEEQYF
CDR3nt: TGCGCCAGCAGCCGGACAGGGGGTATCTTGGAGGAGCAGTACTTC

abundance: -
v_gene: TRBV14
j_gene: TRBJ2-2
d_gene: TRBD1
CDR3aa: CASSHIGGRSGELFF
CDR3nt: TGTGCCAGCAGCCACATAGGGGGCCGTAGCGGGGAGCTGTTTTTT

abundance: -
v_gene: TRBV11-1
j_gene: TRBJ1-2
d_gene: -
CDR3aa: CASSLGVRIYGGYTF
CDR3nt: TGTGCCAGCAGTTTGGGGGTTCGGATCTATGGCGGCTACACCTTC

abundance: few
v_gene: TRBV7-9
j_gene: TRBJ1-1
d_gene: -
CDR3aa: CASSSLSGNGNTEAFF
CDR3nt: TGTGCCAGCAGCTCCCTTTCAGGGAATGGGAACACTGAAGCTTTCTTT

abundance: -
v_gene: TRBV7-6
j_gene: TRBJ2-7
d_gene: -
CDR3aa: CASSLVGGDYEQYF
CDR3nt: TGTGCCAGCAGCTTAGTCGGGGGCGATTACGAGCAGTACTTC

abundance: few
v_gene: TRBV2
j_gene: TRBJ2-5
d_gene: TRBD1
CDR3aa: CASSPTWTGRETQYF
CDR3nt: TGTGCCAGCAGCCCAACCTGGACAGGGCGAGAGACCCAGTACTTC

abundance: -
v_gene: TRBV14
j_gene: TRBJ1-1
d_gene: -
CDR3aa: CASSQAATRLVNTEAFF
CDR3nt: TGTGCCAGCAGCCAAGCAGCAACTCGATTAGTGAACACTGAAGCTTTCTTT

abundance: -
v_gene: TRBV2
j_gene: TRBJ1-2
d_gene: -
CDR3aa: CASSQILTSGSYGYTF
CDR3nt: TGTGCCAGCAGTCAAATCCTGACGAGCGGGTCTTATGGCTACACCTTC

abundance: -
v_gene: TRBV29-1
j_gene: TRBJ1-5
d_gene: -
CDR3aa: CSVGGTLGNQPQHF
CDR3nt: TGCAGCGTTGGAGGGACCCTCGGCAATCAGCCCCAGCATTTT

abundance: few
v_gene: TRBV7-2
j_gene: TRBJ2-2
d_gene: -
CDR3aa: CASSLEAGAVTGELFF
CDR3nt: TGTGCCAGCAGCTTAGAGGCAGGGGCGGTCACCGGGGAGCTGTTTTTT